A single sample gave rise to the 25 T cell receptor beta chains below, sequenced in a study of T cells in Graves' hyperthyroidism and ophthalmopathy. Amplified TCR beta CDR3 regions derived from RNA transcripts. Researchers ran a first-round RT-PCR on the TCR CDR3 using the HTBI primer set. In TCRdb, the multiplex PCR reads were re-called with MiXCR into one record per CDR3 protein. The sample holds fewer than 400,000 distinct CDR3 sequences, 11% to 15% seen once. Sequencing used blood. These TCRs come from a man in his fifties with Graves' ophthalmopathy.

This clonotype occurred many times. The chain is built from TRBV11-3 and TRBJ2-1; 8 bases are shared with TRBD2. CDR3 length: 15 amino acids. Germline CDR1 SGHNT, CDR2 YENEEA. Germline trimming cut 1 base from V and 3 bases from J; bases unmatched to any gene: 2. The CDR3 loop reads CASSLAGGNYNEQFF. CDR3 sequence (DNA): TGTGCCAGCAGCTTAGCGGGAGGGAACTACAATGAGCAGTTCTTC.

This clonotype was detected many times. The V and J genes are TRBV6-1 and TRBJ1-1, with 8 bases matching TRBD1. From germline, CDR1 is MNHNS and CDR2 SASEGT. V shed 10 bases and J 1 base; nucleotides not matched to a gene: 11. The CDR3 is made up of 15 amino acids. The DNA for the CDR3 is TGTGCCAAAAACTCCAGGACAGGGACGAACACTGAAGCTTTCTTT. As protein: CAKNSRTGTNTEAFF.

In this sample, this clonotype turned up many times. This chain links TRBV20-1 with TRBJ2-2; possibly TRBD2 for D (5 bases). The CDR3 consists of 14 residues. V lost 3 bases and J 5 bases, leaving 13 bases between the germline ends. Germline V gives CDR1 DFQATT, CDR2 SNEGSKA (reference sequence). CDR3 sequence (DNA): TGCAGTGCTAGTCCCGGGAAAGGTACCGGGGAGCTGTTTTTT. Amino acids: CSASPGKGTGELFF.

The table lists this clonotype with many counts. This chain joins TRBV5-5 and TRBJ1-2, with D possibly TRBD1 on 5 matching bases. Germline values: CDR1 SGHKS, CDR2 YYEKEE (reference sequence). The CDR3 sequence is 12 residues long. V gave up 4 bases and J gave up 2 bases, with 6 bases separating them. For the CDR3, the DNA is TGTGCCAGCAGCGGGGACAACTATGGCTACACCTTC. It yields the protein CASSGDNYGYTF.

A remark on this clonotype: This clone may be a read error of a much larger clone one base away. The chain employs TRBV28 and TRBJ1-3, with a possible D match to TRBD1 (5 bases). Germline loops: CDR1 MDHEN, CDR2 SYDVKM. This CDR3 contains 13 residues. CDR3: CASRQGYGNIIYF. CDR3 bases: TGTGCCAGCAGGCAGGGATACGGAAACATCATATATTTT.

This rearrangement joins TRBV4-1 to TRBJ1-1; TRBD1 is a possible D gene (6 bases). Germline V gene sequence: CDR1 MGHRA, CDR2 YSYEKL. This CDR3 region has 14 residues. V lost 2 bases to trimming and J lost 0 bases, with 7 bases between them. For the CDR3, the DNA is TGCGCCAGCAGCCAAACAGGGATGAACACTGAAGCTTTCTTT. Translated: CASSQTGMNTEAFF.

The chain has TRBV12-3 or TRBV12-4 and TRBJ2-3, with a possible D match to TRBD2 (5 bases). This CDR3 comprises 15 residues. V dropped 6 bases and J dropped 0 bases, with 13 bases sitting between them. The CDR3 is CASSGLRTSTDTQYF. DNA for the CDR3: TGTGCCAGCAGCGGACTTCGCACTAGCACAGATACGCAGTATTTT.

This clonotype has a count of ten or more. The CDR3 loop is CASSFHPPSGRARAEQFF. The CDR3 DNA reads TGCGCCAGCAGCTTCCACCCCCCTAGTGGGAGGGCTCGGGCGGAGCAGTTCTTC. The V call is TRBV5-1, the J call TRBJ2-1, with 7 bases fitting TRBD2. This CDR3 contains 18 residues. V lost 2 bases and J lost 10; bases outside the gene matches: 21. Germline V gene sequence: CDR1 SGHRS, CDR2 YFSETQ.

This clonotype was picked up many times. J is TRBJ1-1 and V is TRBV5-6, with 7 bases matching TRBD1. The CDR3 totals 14 residues. Germline V gives CDR1 SGHDT, CDR2 YYEEEE. V dropped 3 bases and J dropped 5; count of bases not matched to a gene: 7. Here the CDR3 DNA reads TGTGCCAGCAGCTGGAGGGGGCCAAGGACTGAAGCTTTCTTT. It yields the protein CASSWRGPRTEAFF.

This clonotype came up a few times. The chain uses TRBV6-2 or TRBV6-3 and TRBJ1-5; D perhaps matches TRBD1 (5 bases). The CDR3 length is 11 residues. Trimming took off 5 bases at V and 9 bases at J, with 8 bases between the two ends. Per the germline V gene, CDR1 is MNHEY and CDR2 is SVGEGT. The CDR3 protein is CASSPDRPQHF. CDR3 in DNA: TGTGCCAGCAGTCCAGACAGGCCCCAGCATTTT.

Many counts were recorded for this clonotype. V usage is TRBV9 and J usage is TRBJ2-5; TRBD1 matches at 7 bases. Germline trimming cut 0 bases from V and 2 bases from J; bases unmatched to any gene: 7. The CDR3 covers 16 residues. The germline V gene encodes CDR1 SGDLS and CDR2 YYNGEE. In nucleotides, the CDR3 is TGTGCCAGCAGCGTAGTCGAGAGGACAGGACAAGAGACCCAGTACTTC. Its translation is CASSVVERTGQETQYF.

This clonotype appeared many times. The chain uses TRBV28 and TRBJ2-1, with D possibly being TRBD2 (7 bases). The CDR3 runs 14 residues. The germline V gene has CDR1 MDHEN and CDR2 SYDVKM. Trimming took 3 bases from V and 9 from J, leaving 15 bases between them. The CDR3 region is CASSLGGRGGEQFF. CDR3 bases: TGTGCCAGCAGTTTGGGCGGGAGAGGGGGTGAGCAGTTCTTC.

This clonotype was counted at least ten times. The gene calls are TRBV11-2 and TRBJ2-3; 10 bases agree with TRBD2. The CDR3 totals 15 residues. Losses at the gene ends were 1 base for V and 9 bases for J; bases not matched to a gene: 7. Germline values: CDR1 SGHAT, CDR2 FQNNGV. CDR3 nucleotide sequence: TGTGCCAGCAGCTTAGCCAGCGGGAGGGCCGAAACGCAGTATTTT. Its protein product is CASSLASGRAETQYF.

This clonotype was counted many times. The chain has TRBV5-1 and TRBJ1-2; D possibly corresponds to TRBD1 (5 bases). Germline lookup yields CDR1 SGHRS and CDR2 YFSETQ. V dropped 4 bases and J dropped 5 bases, with 12 bases sitting between them. CDR3 length: 13 amino acids. CDR3 residues: CASSPGDSYGYTF. CDR3 bases: TGCGCCAGCAGCCCGGGGGATAGTTATGGCTACACCTTC.

This clonotype was detected a few times. This chain connects TRBV7-9 to TRBJ2-5; 14 positions match TRBD2. J was trimmed by 4 bases and V by 3 bases; bases with no gene match: 10. This CDR3 has 18 amino acids. From germline, CDR1 is SEHNR and CDR2 FQNEAQ (reference sequence). CDR3 region: CASSLGLAGVGGSETQYF. The CDR3, as DNA: TGTGCCAGCAGCTTGGGACTAGCGGGAGTCGGTGGTTCAGAGACCCAGTACTTC.

This clonotype came up many times. The J gene is TRBJ2-1, the V gene TRBV28; either TRBD1 or TRBD2 may fit D (5 bases each). This CDR3 comprises 14 residues. Trimming took 7 bases from V and 7 from J, leaving 17 bases between them. Germline V gene data show CDR1 as MDHEN and CDR2 as SYDVKM. For the CDR3, the DNA is TGTGCCAGCACCGATCCGGGACGCAAAAATGAGCAGTTCTTC. This translates into CASTDPGRKNEQFF.

The J gene is TRBJ1-5, the V gene TRBV4-1, with TRBD1 identical over 9 bases. Germline CDR1 is MGHRA and CDR2 is YSYEKL. J gave up 7 bases and V 2 bases, and 9 bases lay outside the gene matches. CDR3 length equals 16 residues. The CDR3 nucleotides read TGCGCCAGCAGCCAAACAGGGGGCGCATCCGGACAGCCCCAGCATTTT. Translation gives CASSQTGGASGQPQHF.

The genes are TRBV29-1 and TRBJ2-7; the D gene is possibly TRBD2 (6 bases). Trimming left V 0 bases short and J 4 bases short, with 10 bases between. The CDR3 length is 13 residues. In germline, CDR1 is SQVTM, CDR2 ANQGSEA. The CDR3 region has the DNA TGCAGCGTTGAAGACCCGGGGAGGTACGAGCAGTACTTC. Protein product: CSVEDPGRYEQYF.

This clonotype came up many times. The V gene is TRBV12-3 or TRBV12-4, the J gene TRBJ2-5; a weak D match, TRBD1 (6 bases). V was pared by 7 bases and J by 0 bases, with 12 bases between. This CDR3 is built from 14 residues. As DNA, the CDR3 is TGTGCCAGCACCCTGGACAGCTACCAAGAGACCCAGTACTTC. It specifies CASTLDSYQETQYF.

This clonotype was observed at least ten times. This chain uses TRBV5-1 with TRBJ2-3; the D gene could be TRBD1 or TRBD2 (5 bases each). CDR3 length equals 16 residues. Trimming took off 4 bases at V and 0 bases at J, with 15 bases between the two ends. Looked up from germline, CDR1 is SGHRS and CDR2 is YFSETQ. This CDR3 is CASSPAGAGSTDTQYF. The DNA for the CDR3 is TGCGCCAGCAGCCCGGCCGGGGCCGGGAGCACAGATACGCAGTATTTT.

Many counts were recorded for this clonotype. The chain combines TRBV10-3 with TRBJ2-1; TRBD2 aligns across 9 bases. CDR1 is ENHRY and CDR2 is SYGVKD in the germline V gene. This CDR3 spans 15 amino acids. After removal of 0 bases from V and 5 bases from J, the junction contained 2 bases not matched to a gene. CDR3 protein: CAISESTSGNNEQFF. For the CDR3, the DNA is TGTGCCATCAGTGAGTCGACTAGCGGAAACAATGAGCAGTTCTTC.

This clonotype was counted ten times or more. The chain links TRBV10-1 to TRBJ2-7; 10 nucleotides align to TRBD1. Germline-derived CDR1 and CDR2 are WNHNN and SYGVQD (reference sequence). This CDR3 contains 15 residues. The junction had 6 bases not matched to a gene; V was cut back by 3 bases and J by 4 bases. The CDR3 spells CASSEPGQGTYEQYF. CDR3 sequence (DNA): TGCGCCAGCAGTGAACCGGGACAGGGGACGTACGAGCAGTACTTC.

This rearrangement joins TRBV4-2 to TRBJ1-6, with D possibly being TRBD1 (5 bases). Between the trimmed V and J ends, which lost 1 base and 9 bases, there was a span of 28 bases. Germline V lookup: CDR1 LGHNA, CDR2 YNFKEQ. The CDR3 is made up of 20 amino acids. CDR3 region: CASSQVDDVWGTIRTSPLHF. CDR3 DNA sequence: TGTGCCAGCAGCCAAGTCGACGACGTTTGGGGGACTATTAGGACTTCACCCCTCCACTTT.

This chain connects TRBV27 to TRBJ2-7; 8 positions match TRBD1. Germline V gene data show CDR1 as MNHEY and CDR2 as SMNVEV (reference sequence). This CDR3 comprises 14 residues. Germline trimming cut 6 bases from V and 2 bases from J; bases unmatched to any gene: 6. As DNA, the CDR3 is TGTGCCAGCAGGCCCGGGACAGGTGCCTACGAGCAGTACTTC. It yields the protein CASRPGTGAYEQYF.

This clonotype has a single count. A much larger clonotype is one base distant, so this may be a read error. V is TRBV6-1 and J is TRBJ1-1; D is unclear. The CDR3 is 15 residues long. In germline, CDR1 is MNHNS, CDR2 SASEGT. This CDR3 is CASTSRRPTWTEASF. In DNA form, the CDR3 reads TGTGCCAGCACGTCTCGAAGACCAACTTGGACTGAAGCTTCCTTT.